This is a list of T cell receptor beta chains from one sample in a study of T cells in Graves' hyperthyroidism and ophthalmopathy. From the multiplex PCR reads, TCRdb called clonotypes with MiXCR, one entry per CDR3 protein. This table holds some 510,000 distinct CDR3 sequences, 20% found once. What was sequenced was blood. The receptors were gathered from a man aged 18 to 29 with Graves' hyperthyroidism. CDR3s include the opening cysteine and the closing phenylalanine or tryptophan. A D gene is named only where the DNA matches it firmly. A row's size may be missing; if present it is once, few, many or a size class.

many,NA,TRBJ1-5,TRBV7-2,16,CASSLAGLVTSSTQHF,TGTGCCAGCAGCTTAGCGGGTCTAGTCACCTCGTCGACCCAGCATTTT
many,NA,TRBJ2-2,TRBV30,12,CAWSRDTGELFF,TGTGCCTGGAGTCGGGACACCGGGGAGCTGTTTTTT
once,NA,TRBJ1-1,TRBV18,14,CASSYGQMNTEAFF,TGTGCCAGCTCTTACGGGCAAATGAACACTGAAGCTTTCTTT
many,TRBD1,TRBJ2-7,TRBV2,14,CASRGTGAHYEQYF,TGTGCCAGCAGAGGGACAGGGGCGCACTACGAGCAGTACTTC
many,TRBD1,TRBJ1-6,TRBV2,13,CASSPTGTSPLHF,TGTGCCAGCAGCCCGACAGGGACGTCACCCCTCCACTTT
NA,NA,TRBJ1-1,TRBV6-5,15,CASSYRPGTNTEAFF,TGTGCCAGCAGTTACCGCCCCGGGACGAACACTGAAGCTTTCTTT
many,NA,TRBJ1-1,TRBV2,12,CASRAALVEAFF,TGTGCCAGCAGGGCCGCTCTGGTTGAAGCTTTCTTT
NA,TRBD1,TRBJ1-5,TRBV30,14,CAWSRTGLGQPQHF,TGTGCCTGGAGCCGGACAGGGCTAGGTCAGCCCCAGCATTTT
NA,NA,TRBJ1-5,TRBV7-9,14,CASSLEHQSAPQHF,TGTGCCAGCAGCTTAGAGCACCAATCAGCGCCCCAGCATTTT
NA,TRBD2,TRBJ2-7,TRBV6-5,16,CASSYARLALSYEQYF,TGTGCCAGCAGTTACGCCCGACTAGCGCTATCCTACGAGCAGTACTTC
many,TRBD1,TRBJ1-2,TRBV11-1,16,CASSSYPGQGANGYTF,TGTGCCAGCAGCTCTTATCCGGGACAGGGGGCTAATGGCTACACCTTC
NA,NA,TRBJ2-5,TRBV24-1,15,CATSDLPSDQETQYF,TGTGCCACCAGTGATTTGCCCAGTGACCAAGAGACCCAGTACTTC
NA,NA,TRBJ2-7,TRBV15,16,CATSTLTDSSSYEQYF,TGTGCCACCAGCACCTTGACAGACTCGAGCTCCTACGAGCAGTACTTC
NA,NA,TRBJ1-1,TRBV30,13,CAWSRQENAEAFF,TGTGCCTGGAGTAGACAGGAGAACGCTGAAGCTTTCTTT
NA,NA,TRBJ2-7,TRBV30,13,CAWRVASSYEQYF,TGTGCCTGGAGAGTGGCCAGTTCCTACGAGCAGTACTTC
many,NA,TRBJ1-5,TRBV6-1,14,CASSTGGVNQPQHF,TGTGCCAGCAGTACGGGAGGGGTCAATCAGCCCCAGCATTTT
many,NA,TRBJ2-2,TRBV12-3/TRBV12-4,14,CASSLKAGTGELFF,TGTGCCAGCAGTTTAAAGGCGGGCACCGGGGAGCTGTTTTTT